The rows below give T cell receptor beta chains drawn from one sample of a study of T cells in localized non-small cell lung cancer. Sequencing was performed with immunoSEQ multiplex PCR; in TCRdb, only in-frame clones are kept and a portion is missing. This sample has about 74,000 clones, with about 88% found just once. This specimen consisted of peripheral blood, obtained before any cancer treatment. These receptor sequences come from a female donor of 60 years or more with stage I lung adenocarcinoma. Both conserved end residues are part of each CDR3. D genes are given only for firm matches. Clone size, where shown, is once, few, many, or a class for clones that have expanded.

len	abundance	v_gene	j_gene	d_gene	CDR3nt	CDR3aa
14	.	TRBV2	TRBJ1-2	TRBD1	TGTGCCAGCAGCGCACAGGGGCTCTACTATGGCTACACCTTC	CASSAQGLYYGYTF
16	.	TRBV5-1	TRBJ1-2	.	TGCGCCAGCAGCTCGTTACAGGGATCCATACCCTCTGGCTACACCTTC	CASSSLQGSIPSGYTF
19	.	TRBV7-3	TRBJ2-1	.	TGTGCCAGCAGCTTAAATGTGGGCCAGCCGGGGCTGAGGCCCAATGAGCAGTTCTTC	CASSLNVGQPGLRPNEQFF
17	.	TRBV11-1	TRBJ2-5	TRBD1	TGTGCCAGCAGCCTAACAATGGGACAGGGGGTTAGAGAGACCCAGTACTTC	CASSLTMGQGVRETQYF
16	.	TRBV5-5	TRBJ1-1	TRBD1	TGTGCCAGCAGCTTGGTATACAGGGGATCTAGCACTGAAGCTTTCTTT	CASSLVYRGSSTEAFF
15	.	TRBV2	TRBJ2-2	TRBD1	TGTGCCAGCAGCTGGGACAGCGCGAACACCGGGGAGCTGTTTTTT	CASSWDSANTGELFF
15	.	TRBV6-6	TRBJ2-2	TRBD1	TGTGCCAGCAGTTACCCCGGGACAGGGGTCGGGGAGCTGTTTTTT	CASSYPGTGVGELFF
15	.	TRBV5-1	TRBJ2-3	TRBD2	TGCGCCAGCAGTCTAGCGGGGGTATCGCCTGGTACGCAGTATTTT	CASSLAGVSPGTQYF
13	.	TRBV7-3	TRBJ2-1	.	TGTGCCGGCAGCTTAGAGGGAAACAATGAGCAGTTCTTC	CAGSLEGNNEQFF
17	few	TRBV27	TRBJ1-5	.	TGTGCCAGCAGATCCGGGACGGATACCCAAGTGTCCCAGCCCCAGCATTTT	CASRSGTDTQVSQPQHF
15	.	TRBV5-4	TRBJ1-1	.	TGTGCCAGCAGCCTGCGGACGGGGGTGAACACTGAAGCTTTCTTT	CASSLRTGVNTEAFF
15	.	TRBV11-1	TRBJ2-3	TRBD2	TGTGCCAGCAGCCTTTTGCGGGAGATTAGAGATACGCAGTATTTT	CASSLLREIRDTQYF
14	.	TRBV9	TRBJ2-7	TRBD1	TGTGCCAGCAGCGTAGGCCAGGGGGCAGGGGAGCAGTACTTC	CASSVGQGAGEQYF
13	.	TRBV7-8	TRBJ1-2	.	TGTGCCAGCAGCCCCGACGTGGGGGATGGCTACACCTTC	CASSPDVGDGYTF
15	.	TRBV5-5	TRBJ2-7	TRBD2	TGTGCCAGCAGCTTCTGGACTAGCGGACCCTACGAGCAGTACTTC	CASSFWTSGPYEQYF
14	once	TRBV5-1	TRBJ2-3	.	TGCGCCAGCAGCCCGGAGGTGGGGTTTAATACGCAGTATTTT	CASSPEVGFNTQYF
14	.	TRBV19	TRBJ2-7	.	TGTGCCAGTAGTATGGACCGGGGCGCCTACGAGCAGTACTTC	CASSMDRGAYEQYF